The sequence of this T cell receptor beta chain was determined in a study of T cell repertoires in cytomegalovirus infection. Turning to the study itself: Public TCR beta signatures marked donors with CMV infection and the matching HLA.

Each CDR3 protein gets one entry after TCRdb re-called the reads with MiXCR. The table includes 450,000 to 650,000 distinct CDR3 sequences, about a quarter detected once. The study's findings and limits: HLA-C-restricted CMV-specific TCR beta clonotypes were dominant in the ex vivo response. Cumulated frequencies of public TCR beta families served to identify carriers of CMV plus the relevant HLA.

The sample holds many counts of this clonotype. Its antigen is currently unknown. The clonotype comes from a human donor in good health (CMV status not recorded). Some clones in this sample may be carry-over from other donors' samples. The sequencing sample was made of PBMCs.

The CDR3 loop reads CASSPEGSRNTEAFF. For the CDR3, the DNA is TGTGCCAGCAGCCCGGAGGGGTCACGTAACACTGAAGCTTTCTTT. This sequence joins TRBV7-2 and TRBJ1-1; D is possibly TRBD1 (5 bases). From germline, CDR1 is SGHTA and CDR2 FQGNSA. This CDR3 contains 15 residues. Trimming cost V 5 bases and J 2 bases, with 15 bases left between them.